A single sample is the source of the 20 T cell receptor beta chains below, sequenced in a study of T cell responses to AZD1222 COVID-19 vaccine. Method: immunoSEQ multiplex PCR; TCRdb's copy keeps in-frame clones and lacks some. The repertoire holds 110,000 to 150,000 clones, with 90% to 95% as singletons. Sequenced here: peripheral blood, sampled after recovery from COVID-19. The source of these receptors is an adult who had recovered from COVID-19.

V gene TRBV19 combines with J gene TRBJ2-3; 9 nucleotides match TRBD2. Germline V gene sequence: CDR1 LNHDA, CDR2 SQIVND (reference sequence). The CDR3 runs to 16 residues. The junction had 6 bases not matched to a gene; V was cut back by 3 bases and J by 2 bases. CDR3 amino acids: CASSIPLAGTTDTQYF. The DNA of the CDR3 is TGTGCCAGTAGTATCCCCCTAGCGGGAACCACAGATACGCAGTATTTT.

The CDR3 coding sequence is TGTGCCAGTAGTCCCCGACTAGCGGGAGGATACAATGAGCAGTTCTTC. Protein: CASSPRLAGGYNEQFF. V usage is TRBV19 and J usage is TRBJ2-1, with TRBD2 identical over 13 bases. The CDR3 length is 16 residues. Germline assignment: CDR1 LNHDA and CDR2 SQIVND (reference sequence). V shed 5 bases and J 4 bases; nucleotides not matched to a gene: 5.

V is TRBV23-1 and J is TRBJ2-7, with D hard to call. TRBV23-1 is marked as an open reading frame, function uncertain. There are 13 residues in the CDR3. The germline V and J ends were trimmed by 3 bases and 0 bases, with 6 bases remaining between them. CDR3 DNA: TGCGCCAGCAGTCATAGGGTCTCCTACGAGCAGTACTTC. It codes for CASSHRVSYEQYF.

The V call is TRBV6-5, the J call TRBJ1-4, with TRBD1 identical over 8 bases. With 7 bases clipped from V and 8 bases from J, the junction kept 6 bases outside the gene matches. The CDR3 totals 13 residues. Germline CDR1 and CDR2: MNHEY and SVGAGI. The CDR3 reads CASIGQGQEKLFF. The CDR3 DNA sequence: TGTGCCAGCATTGGACAGGGTCAGGAAAAACTGTTTTTT.

The chain employs TRBV14 and TRBJ2-1, with D possibly matching TRBD2 (7 bases). Germline CDR1 is SGHDN and CDR2 is FVKESK. V lost 6 bases, J lost 4 bases, and 10 bases lay in between. CDR3 length equals 13 residues. CDR3 in DNA: TGTGCCAGCAGTCGGGGGGCTTACAATGAGCAGTTCTTC. Translation gives CASSRGAYNEQFF.

DNA of the CDR3: TGTGCCAGCAGCGTAAAACAGGGGAACACCGGGGAGCTGTTTTTT. This gives the protein CASSVKQGNTGELFF. The chain employs TRBV9 and TRBJ2-2; a possible D gene is TRBD1 (6 bases). Trimming took 1 base from V and 1 from J, leaving 8 bases between them. The CDR3 is made up of 15 amino acids. The germline V gene has CDR1 SGDLS and CDR2 YYNGEE.

The chain links TRBV7-9 to TRBJ1-6; 8 bases match TRBD1. There are 15 residues in the CDR3. Germline loops: CDR1 SEHNR, CDR2 FQNEAQ (reference sequence). The junction had 10 bases not matched to a gene; V was cut back by 5 bases and J by 10 bases. The CDR3, as DNA: TGTGCCAGCAGCCAAGGACAGGGAACAGGATCACCCCTCCACTTT. Its protein product is CASSQGQGTGSPLHF.

The J gene is TRBJ2-6, the V gene TRBV9, with TRBD1 as a possible D gene (6 bases). The germline V gene encodes CDR1 SGDLS and CDR2 YYNGEE. V shed 4 bases and J shed 1 base, with 27 bases lying between them. The CDR3 runs 21 residues. The CDR3 DNA reads as TGTGCCAGCAGCCCCTACCCTGGGGGCTTTTTACGGGATTCTGGGGCCAACGTCCTGACTTTC. Amino acid sequence: CASSPYPGGFLRDSGANVLTF. The full variable domain, rest sourced from reference TRBV9 and TRBJ2-6, is DSGVTQTPKHLITATGQRVTLRCSPRSGDLSVYWYQQSLDQGLQFLIQYYNGEERAKGNILERFSAQQFPDLHSELNLSSLELGDSALYFCASSPYPGGFLRDSGANVLTFGAGSRLTVL.

The gene calls are TRBV11-3 and TRBJ2-1, with unresolved D. CDR3 length: 14 amino acids. Germline V gene sequence: CDR1 SGHNT, CDR2 YENEEA. Trimming left V 5 bases short and J 7 bases short, with 15 bases between. The CDR3 loop is CASSRPPASNEQFF. CDR3 in DNA: TGTGCCAGCAGCCGACCCCCGGCTTCGAATGAGCAGTTCTTC.

The rearrangement links TRBV4-1 to TRBJ2-1, with TRBD2 matching 9 bases. V gave up 8 bases and J gave up 9 bases; unmatched junction bases: 8. Germline CDR1 and CDR2: MGHRA and YSYEKL. CDR3 size: 13 residues. The CDR3 nucleotides read TGCGCCAGCGAAACCAGAGCGGGAGGTGAGCAGTTCTTC. It yields the protein CASETRAGGEQFF.

The V gene is TRBV9, the J gene TRBJ2-1; no clear D gene. Germline loops: CDR1 SGDLS, CDR2 YYNGEE. The V gene lost 3 bases and the J gene lost 4 bases, with 20 bases spanning the gap. The CDR3 extends over 17 amino acids. The CDR3 reads CASSAAISALLYNEQFF. CDR3 DNA: TGTGCCAGCAGCGCCGCCATTTCGGCCCTCCTTTACAATGAGCAGTTCTTC.

This clone has just one count. This chain joins TRBV19 and TRBJ2-3; no clear D gene. Trimming removed 5 bases from V and 3 bases from J, with 9 bases in between. The CDR3 length is 13 residues. Germline CDR1 and CDR2: LNHDA and SQIVND (reference sequence). The CDR3 here is CASSLAPTDTQYF. The CDR3 DNA is TGTGCCAGTAGTTTGGCCCCTACAGATACGCAGTATTTT.

This chain uses TRBV28 with TRBJ1-6; D gene ambiguous. V was clipped by 7 bases and J by 5 bases, with 15 bases between them. The CDR3 totals 15 residues. Germline V gene sequence: CDR1 MDHEN, CDR2 SYDVKM. DNA of the CDR3: TGTGCCAGCATAGAAGGGCGCGGCGATAATTCACCCCTCCACTTT. Translating it yields CASIEGRGDNSPLHF.

The V and J genes are TRBV10-2 and TRBJ2-1; D uncertain. Germline assignment: CDR1 WSHSY and CDR2 SAAADI. The CDR3 is 17 residues long. V lost 4 bases and J lost 5, with 21 bases in between. The chain's CDR3 is CASSVSPGDLTNNEQFF. CDR3 nucleotides: TGCGCCAGCAGTGTGAGTCCAGGCGACCTTACTAACAATGAGCAGTTCTTC.

This chain links TRBV6-1 with TRBJ1-5; D remains ambiguous. CDR3 length equals 14 residues. Germline CDR1 and CDR2: MNHNS and SASEGT. V was pared by 1 base and J by 3 bases, with 7 bases between. The CDR3 protein is CASSEGRFNQPQHF. For the CDR3, the DNA is TGTGCCAGCAGTGAAGGACGGTTCAATCAGCCCCAGCATTTT.

This rearrangement joins TRBV24-1 to TRBJ2-3; TRBD2 agrees at 10 bases. Germline CDR1 is KGHDR and CDR2 is SFDVKD. This CDR3 spans 16 amino acids. V trimming: 5 bases; J trimming: 5 bases; junction bases outside the gene matches: 9. In nucleotides, the CDR3 is TGTGCCACCAGTGCTACGGCGGGACTAGCGTTAGATACGCAGTATTTT. This sequence encodes CATSATAGLALDTQYF.

V and J are TRBV28 and TRBJ2-3; 9 bases line up with TRBD1. From germline, CDR1 is MDHEN and CDR2 SYDVKM. The J segment lost 4 bases and the V segment lost 2 bases, leaving 13 bases of the junction unmatched. This CDR3 is built from 18 residues. CDR3 protein: CASSLPRDRAQRADTQYF. CDR3 bases: TGTGCCAGCAGTTTACCCCGGGACAGGGCTCAGCGGGCAGATACGCAGTATTTT.

V and J are TRBV29-1 and TRBJ2-6; 7 bases are a match to TRBD1. This CDR3 contains 18 residues. Germline V lookup: CDR1 SQVTM, CDR2 ANQGSEA. The trim removed 2 bases at V and 2 bases at J, leaving 12 bases unmatched. The CDR3 reads CSVETGQPLGAGANVLTF. The CDR3 region has the DNA TGCAGCGTTGAAACGGGACAGCCGTTGGGGGCTGGGGCCAACGTCCTGACTTTC.

The chain combines TRBV7-2 with TRBJ2-5; maybe TRBD2 (6 bases). Trimming left V 0 bases short and J 4 bases short, with 18 bases between. The CDR3 loop spans 17 amino acids. The germline V gene has CDR1 SGHTA and CDR2 FQGNSA. CDR3 coding DNA: TGTGCCAGCAGCTTAGCGCTAATGGGCGGGATAAGAGAGACCCAGTACTTC. Amino acid sequence: CASSLALMGGIRETQYF.

This chain joins TRBV11-1 and TRBJ2-3; D unresolved. Germline loops: CDR1 SGHAT, CDR2 FQDESV (reference sequence). Between the trimmed V and J ends, which lost 2 bases and 5 bases, there was a span of 11 bases. This CDR3 is 14 amino acids long. This CDR3 reads CASSLNIGEDTQYF. CDR3 DNA: TGTGCCAGCAGCTTAAATATAGGTGAAGATACGCAGTATTTT.